This TCR beta chain was observed in a study of kidney transplant recipient with SARS-CoV-2 infection. The CDR3 is 14 amino acids. Details on this clonotype: The germline gene is not matched at one end of the junction; a read error may be the cause.

MiXCR was run by TCRdb on the reads, yielding one entry per CDR3 protein. Among fewer than 250,000 distinct CDR3 sequences listed, under 30% were seen once. The rearrangement links TRBV12-3 or TRBV12-4 to TRBJ1-2; 9 bases are shared with TRBD1. This clonotype originated in a young adult male patient who had COVID-19 and was a kidney transplant recipient. Some T cells may be supplied by the graft donor. Sequences were derived from a blood sample, sampled at baseline and on day 111 from a kidney transplant recipient. For the CDR3, the DNA is TGTGCCAGCAGTTTGGGACAGGGCGGCTATGGCTGCACCTTC. Protein: CASSLGQGGYGCTF.